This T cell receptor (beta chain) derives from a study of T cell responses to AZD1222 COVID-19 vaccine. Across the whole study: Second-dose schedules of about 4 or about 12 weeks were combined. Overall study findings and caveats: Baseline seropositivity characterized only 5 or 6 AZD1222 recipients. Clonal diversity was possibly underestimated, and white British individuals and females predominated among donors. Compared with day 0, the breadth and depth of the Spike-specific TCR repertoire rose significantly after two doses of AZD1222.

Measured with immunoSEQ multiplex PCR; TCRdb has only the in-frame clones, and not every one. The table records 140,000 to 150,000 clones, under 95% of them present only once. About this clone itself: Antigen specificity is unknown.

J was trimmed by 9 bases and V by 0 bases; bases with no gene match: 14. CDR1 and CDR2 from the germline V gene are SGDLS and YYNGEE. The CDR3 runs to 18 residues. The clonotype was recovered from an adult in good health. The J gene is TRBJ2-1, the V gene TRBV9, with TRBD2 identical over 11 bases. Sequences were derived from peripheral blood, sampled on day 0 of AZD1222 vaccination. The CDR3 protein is CASSVGFSGASGRSEQFF. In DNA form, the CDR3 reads TGTGCCAGCAGCGTAGGGTTTTCCGGGGCTAGCGGGAGGTCTGAGCAGTTCTTC.